This TCR beta chain was documented in a study of blood T cell repertoires in COVID-19. Assay: immunoSEQ multiplex PCR; the TCRdb copy retains only in-frame clones and omits some. The sample has 150,000 to 200,000 clones, approximately 86% seen once. The CDR3 is 14 amino acids. In germline, CDR1 is MNHEY, CDR2 SVGAGI. Trimming took 5 bases from V and 5 from J, leaving 15 bases between them. V and J are TRBV6-5 and TRBJ1-2; D gene unclear. The TCR sequence derives from a man aged 50-60 years with active or convalescent COVID-19. The sample consisted of peripheral blood. Here the CDR3 DNA reads TGTGCCAGCAGTATAGAAGGCAGGCGTTATGGCTACACCTTC. It encodes CASSIEGRRYGYTF.